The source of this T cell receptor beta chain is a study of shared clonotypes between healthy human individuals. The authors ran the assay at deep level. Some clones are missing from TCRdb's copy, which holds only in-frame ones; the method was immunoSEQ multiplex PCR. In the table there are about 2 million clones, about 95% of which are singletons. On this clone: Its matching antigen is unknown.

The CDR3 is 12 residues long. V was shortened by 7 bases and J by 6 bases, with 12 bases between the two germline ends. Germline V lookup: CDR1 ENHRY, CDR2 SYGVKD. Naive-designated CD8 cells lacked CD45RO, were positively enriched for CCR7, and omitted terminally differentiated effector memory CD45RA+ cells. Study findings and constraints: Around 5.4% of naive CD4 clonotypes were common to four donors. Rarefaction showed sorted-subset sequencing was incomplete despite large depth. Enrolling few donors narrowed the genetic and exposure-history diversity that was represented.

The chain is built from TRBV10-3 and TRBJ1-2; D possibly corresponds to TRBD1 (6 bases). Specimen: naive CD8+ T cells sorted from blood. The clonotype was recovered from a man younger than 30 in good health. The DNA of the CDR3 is TGTGCCATCATGGAGGCAGGGGATGGCTACACCTTC. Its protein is CAIMEAGDGYTF.